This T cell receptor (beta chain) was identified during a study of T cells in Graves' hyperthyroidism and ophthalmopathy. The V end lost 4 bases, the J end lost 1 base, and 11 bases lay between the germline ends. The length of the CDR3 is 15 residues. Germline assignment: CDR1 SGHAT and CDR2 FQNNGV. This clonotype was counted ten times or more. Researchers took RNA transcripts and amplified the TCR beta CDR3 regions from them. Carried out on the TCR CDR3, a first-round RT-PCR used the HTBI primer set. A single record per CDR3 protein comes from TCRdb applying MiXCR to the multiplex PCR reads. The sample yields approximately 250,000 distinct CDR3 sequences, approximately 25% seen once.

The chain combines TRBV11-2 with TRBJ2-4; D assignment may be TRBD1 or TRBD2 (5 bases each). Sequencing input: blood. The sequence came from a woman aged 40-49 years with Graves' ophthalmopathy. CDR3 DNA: TGTGCCAGCAGCTCCAGAGGGGTGGCCAAAAACATTCAGTACTTC. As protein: CASSSRGVAKNIQYF.